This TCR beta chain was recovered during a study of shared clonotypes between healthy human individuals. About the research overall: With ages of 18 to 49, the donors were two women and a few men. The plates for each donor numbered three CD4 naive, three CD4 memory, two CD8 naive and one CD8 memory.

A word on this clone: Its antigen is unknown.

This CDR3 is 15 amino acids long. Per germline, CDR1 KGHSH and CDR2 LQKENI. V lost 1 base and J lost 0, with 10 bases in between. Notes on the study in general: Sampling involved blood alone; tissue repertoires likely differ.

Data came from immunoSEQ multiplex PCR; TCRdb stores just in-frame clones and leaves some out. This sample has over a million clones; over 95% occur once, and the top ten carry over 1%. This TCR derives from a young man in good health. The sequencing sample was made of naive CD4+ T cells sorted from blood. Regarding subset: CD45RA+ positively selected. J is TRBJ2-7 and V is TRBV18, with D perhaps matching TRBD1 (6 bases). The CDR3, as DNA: TGTGCCAGCTCACCACGGACGGACAGCTCCTACGAGCAGTACTTC. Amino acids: CASSPRTDSSYEQYF.